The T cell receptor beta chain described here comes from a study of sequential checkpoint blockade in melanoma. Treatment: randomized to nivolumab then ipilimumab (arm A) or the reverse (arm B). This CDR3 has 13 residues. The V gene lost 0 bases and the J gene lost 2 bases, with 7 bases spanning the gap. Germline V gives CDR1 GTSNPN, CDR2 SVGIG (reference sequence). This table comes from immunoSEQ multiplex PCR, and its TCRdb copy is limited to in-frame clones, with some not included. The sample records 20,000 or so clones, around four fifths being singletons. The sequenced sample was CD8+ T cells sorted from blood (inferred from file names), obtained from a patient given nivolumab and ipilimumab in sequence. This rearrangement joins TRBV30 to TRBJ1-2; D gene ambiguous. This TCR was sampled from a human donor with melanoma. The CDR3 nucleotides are TGTGCCTGGAGTGTATCCCTAAACTATGGCTACACCTTC. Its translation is CAWSVSLNYGYTF.